The T cell receptor beta chain described here comes from a study of beta chain features in type 1 diabetes. Looking at the study overall: Age, gender and cell yields were similar between patients and healthy donors.

Sequencing targeted expressed TCRB transcripts, as all isolated RNA had been reverse transcribed. Assay: immunoSEQ multiplex PCR; the TCRdb copy retains only in-frame clones and omits some. The repertoire has around 280,000 clones, 7.5% to 9.5% of them found once; the top ten carry under 1.3%. Germline CDR1 and CDR2: SGHTA and FQGNSA. The ends were cut back, 5 bases at V and 4 bases at J, with 7 bases in the middle. This CDR3 comprises 12 residues. As to this clone: Its specificity is unknown.

A sort by CD45RO/CCR7/CD25/CD127/CD95/CD27 yielded CD4+ naive, central memory, regulatory and stem cell-like memory cells. Study results and limitations: Patients' naive, central memory and regulatory TCRB repertoires appeared more alike than those of healthy donors. Whether HLA type influences TCRB rearrangement remained unresolved here.

Material: central memory CD4+ T cells from blood. The source of this sequence is a young woman in good health. The chain uses TRBV7-2 and TRBJ2-3; D ambiguous. The CDR3 coding sequence is TGTGCCAGCAGCCTATACGCAGATACGCAGTATTTT. Amino acids: CASSLYADTQYF.